Sequencing of this TCR beta chain was carried out in a study of beta chain features in type 1 diabetes. Expressed TCRB transcripts were sequenced after all isolated RNA was converted to cDNA. The average output of naive, central memory and regulatory T cell samples was 3.6 million or so reads. TCRdb's table, derived via immunoSEQ multiplex PCR, lists solely in-frame clones and lacks some. The data contain fewer than 400,000 clones, 6.5% to 10% of them singletons. For this clone: Antigen specificity is unknown.

Study findings and constraints: Researchers could not determine here whether HLA type influences TCRB rearrangement. Among all four CD4+ subsets, Type 1 diabetes patients had TCRB CDR3s that were moderately but significantly shorter. Fewer insertions but more deletions were seen at VDJ junctions in type 1 diabetes patients.

Germline V gene sequence: CDR1 MNHEY, CDR2 SVGAGI. The CDR3 runs 16 residues. The V end lost 0 bases, the J end lost 3 bases, and 15 bases lay between the germline ends. The sequence derives from a woman aged 18-30 years in good health. The V call is TRBV6-5, the J call TRBJ2-7; perhaps TRBD2 as D (6 bases). Sequenced material: central memory CD4+ T cells from blood. The CDR3 here is CASSYSGRGTLYEQYF. The CDR3 region has the DNA TGTGCCAGCAGTTACTCCGGGAGAGGAACCCTCTACGAGCAGTACTTC.